The rows below give T cell receptor beta chains drawn from one sample of a study of STAT5B mutations in CD4+ large granular lymphocyte leukemia. Sequencing used immunoSEQ multiplex PCR; TCRdb keeps in-frame clones, though not all of them. The sample comprises approximately 52,000 clones, just over 70% of which are singletons, and roughly 1.4% rests with the top ten. Material for sequencing was CD4+ T cells from blood buffy coats. The receptors here all came from a human donor in good health. The CDR3 runs from the conserved cysteine through the conserved F or W. The D gene is left open where the match is weak. Rows may omit the clone size; those that give it use once, few, many or a size class.

CDR3 DNA: TGCGCCAGCAGCTTGGCCCCATCGACCGGGGAGCTGTTTTTT; CDR3 protein: CASSLAPSTGELFF; J gene: TRBJ2-2; V gene: TRBV5-1; clone size: -; D gene: -
CDR3 DNA: TGCGCCAGCAGCGCCGGAGGGGCTAATGAAAAACTGTTTTTT; CDR3 protein: CASSAGGANEKLFF; J gene: TRBJ1-4; V gene: TRBV5-1; clone size: -; D gene: -
CDR3 DNA: TGTGCCAGCAGCTCCCAGGGTGCCTCAGGGGAAAAACTGTTTTTT; CDR3 protein: CASSSQGASGEKLFF; J gene: TRBJ1-4; V gene: TRBV7-2; clone size: -; D gene: -
CDR3 DNA: TGTGCCAGCAGCCAAGATGGAGGGCAGGGAGATCAGCCCCAGCATTTT; CDR3 protein: CASSQDGGQGDQPQHF; J gene: TRBJ1-5; V gene: TRBV4-2; clone size: few; D gene: -
CDR3 DNA: TGTGCCAGCTCACCACGGTCTAGCGGGGGGTCTTCTTACAATGAGCAGTTCTTC; CDR3 protein: CASSPRSSGGSSYNEQFF; J gene: TRBJ2-1; V gene: TRBV18; clone size: -; D gene: TRBD2
CDR3 DNA: TGCGCCAGCAGCCAAGGGGCAGAAAATGAAAAACTGTTTTTT; CDR3 protein: CASSQGAENEKLFF; J gene: TRBJ1-4; V gene: TRBV4-1; clone size: -; D gene: -
CDR3 DNA: TGTGCCAGCAGCCCCAATCCAGCGGTTGAGCAGTTCTTC; CDR3 protein: CASSPNPAVEQFF; J gene: TRBJ2-1; V gene: TRBV14; clone size: -; D gene: -
CDR3 DNA: TGTGCCAGCAGTTACCGCGGACAGGGTAATGAAAAACTGTTTTTT; CDR3 protein: CASSYRGQGNEKLFF; J gene: TRBJ1-4; V gene: TRBV6-5; clone size: few; D gene: TRBD1
CDR3 DNA: TGTGCCAGCACCCCCACTAGCGGAGGATTGAGCACAGATACGCAGTATTTT; CDR3 protein: CASTPTSGGLSTDTQYF; J gene: TRBJ2-3; V gene: TRBV25-1; clone size: -; D gene: TRBD2
CDR3 DNA: TGTGCCAGCAGTCAGTATGGGGATGGCCCCTACGAGCAGTACTTC; CDR3 protein: CASSQYGDGPYEQYF; J gene: TRBJ2-7; V gene: TRBV6-4; clone size: few; D gene: -
CDR3 DNA: TGTGCCACCAGCAGAGAAACAGGGCCTCAGGGTACGCAGTATTTT; CDR3 protein: CATSRETGPQGTQYF; J gene: TRBJ2-3; V gene: TRBV15; clone size: -; D gene: -
CDR3 DNA: TGCGCCAGCAGCCCCACAGGGGGCAGCACAGATACGCAGTATTTT; CDR3 protein: CASSPTGGSTDTQYF; J gene: TRBJ2-3; V gene: TRBV5-1; clone size: -; D gene: TRBD1
CDR3 DNA: TGTGCCACCAGCAGTGGAAGGACAGGATCTAACTATGGCTACACCTTC; CDR3 protein: CATSSGRTGSNYGYTF; J gene: TRBJ1-2; V gene: TRBV15; clone size: -; D gene: TRBD1
CDR3 DNA: TGTGCCAGCAGTCCCCCCGTCAGCGGGGGGGCCCACGAGCAGTACTTC; CDR3 protein: CASSPPVSGGAHEQYF; J gene: TRBJ2-7; V gene: TRBV28; clone size: -; D gene: TRBD2
CDR3 DNA: TGTGCCAGTAGTATGGATAGCCGGGGATTCACCGGGGAGCTGTTTTTT; CDR3 protein: CASSMDSRGFTGELFF; J gene: TRBJ2-2; V gene: TRBV19; clone size: few; D gene: -
CDR3 DNA: TGTGCCAGCAGCTTAGGAGGGGGACGATCTAGCACAGATACGCAGTATTTT; CDR3 protein: CASSLGGGRSSTDTQYF; J gene: TRBJ2-3; V gene: TRBV7-9; clone size: few; D gene: -